A selection of T cell receptor beta chains follows, all from one sample in a study of T and B cells in COVID-19 patients. From the multiplex PCR reads, TCRdb called clonotypes with MiXCR, one entry per CDR3 protein. The sample contains 15,000 to 20,000 distinct CDR3 sequences, roughly 32% of which appear only once. The sequenced sample consisted of blood. These receptors all stem from a human donor with active COVID-19. CDR3s include the opening cysteine and the closing phenylalanine or tryptophan. D genes are given only for firm matches. Rows give clone size only sometimes, using once, few, many, or a class for an expanded clone.

d_call	v_call	clone_size	j_call	cdr3_aa	cdr3_nt
NA	TRBV19	few	TRBJ1-5	CASSKATKGFGNQPQHF	TGTGCCAGTAGTAAGGCCACAAAAGGATTCGGCAATCAGCCCCAGCATTTT
TRBD1	TRBV7-9	once	TRBJ1-2	CASSPTGGYGYTF	TGTGCCAGCAGTCCGACAGGGGGCTATGGCTACACCTTC
NA	TRBV27	NA	TRBJ1-2	CASSSHLGGGLLGGYTF	TGTGCCAGCAGTTCCCACCTTGGGGGGGGGCTGTTAGGTGGCTACACCTTC
TRBD1	TRBV6-1	NA	TRBJ1-1	CASSERWDRGVAFF	TGTGCCAGCAGTGAAAGGTGGGACAGGGGGGTAGCTTTCTTT
NA	TRBV6-6	medium-sized	TRBJ2-7	CASNIRAEGDEQYF	TGTGCCAGCAACATCCGGGCCGAGGGAGACGAGCAGTACTTC
NA	TRBV6-1	NA	TRBJ1-5	CASRTRGPGNQPQHF	TGTGCCAGCAGAACACGAGGGCCCGGCAATCAGCCCCAGCATTTT
TRBD1	TRBV19	medium-sized	TRBJ2-2	CASSLDRVVGELFF	TGTGCCAGTAGTTTAGACAGGGTTGTCGGGGAGCTGTTTTTT
TRBD2	TRBV5-4	few	TRBJ2-3	CASSLLGLAGVTDTQYF	TGTGCCAGCAGCTTGTTGGGGCTAGCGGGGGTAACAGATACGCAGTATTTT
NA	TRBV12-3/TRBV12-4	few	TRBJ2-5	CASRPQGGPYETQYF	TGTGCCAGCCGCCCCCAGGGGGGGCCCTATGAGACCCAGTACTTC
NA	TRBV19	few	TRBJ1-1	CASSIEGRGNTEAFF	TGTGCCAGTAGTATAGAAGGCAGAGGGAACACTGAAGCTTTCTTT
NA	TRBV12-3/TRBV12-4	medium-sized	TRBJ2-1	CASRTWMGRDEQFF	TGTGCCAGCAGAACTTGGATGGGAAGGGATGAGCAGTTCTTC
NA	TRBV11-2	NA	TRBJ2-5	CASSLGGSPVETQYF	TGTGCCAGCAGCCTGGGGGGCTCACCGGTAGAGACCCAGTACTTC
TRBD2	TRBV6-2/TRBV6-3	few	TRBJ2-2	CASRGGGMNTGELFF	TGTGCCAGCCGCGGGGGGGGAATGAACACCGGGGAGCTGTTTTTT
TRBD1	TRBV29-1	medium-sized	TRBJ1-2	CSVADRGSGYTF	TGCAGCGTGGCTGACAGGGGTTCTGGCTACACCTTC
NA	TRBV12-3/TRBV12-4	few	TRBJ1-2	CASSLASDSFYGYTF	TGTGCCAGCAGTTTAGCCTCGGACAGCTTCTATGGCTACACCTTC
NA	TRBV7-6	few	TRBJ2-5	CASSVIQETQYF	TGTGCCAGCAGCGTCATACAAGAGACCCAGTACTTC
NA	TRBV5-6	NA	TRBJ1-3	CASSSPGGGNTIYF	TGTGCCAGCAGCTCCCCGGGGGGCGGAAACACCATATATTTT
NA	TRBV11-2	NA	TRBJ2-7	CASSLDRLDEQYF	TGTGCCAGCAGCTTAGATAGATTAGACGAGCAGTACTTC
NA	TRBV24-1	NA	TRBJ1-2	CASSHRGRGYGYTF	TGTGCCTCCTCCCACCGGGGTCGAGGGTATGGCTACACCTTC
NA	TRBV27	few	TRBJ1-4	CASSLPGLGEKLFF	TGTGCCAGCAGTTTACCCGGCCTGGGCGAAAAACTGTTTTTT
TRBD1	TRBV19	NA	TRBJ1-1	CASSTTGISNTEAFF	TGTGCCAGTAGTACGACAGGGATTTCGAACACTGAAGCTTTCTTT
NA	TRBV5-6	NA	TRBJ1-2	CASSLTGQRNYGYTF	TGCGCCAGCAGCTTGACAGGACAGCGTAACTATGGCTACACCTTC
NA	TRBV5-6	medium-sized	TRBJ2-7	CASSPKEGARPF	TGTGCCAGCAGCCCCAAGGAGGGGGCAAGGCCTTTC
TRBD2	TRBV7-2	few	TRBJ2-5	CASSFLAGETGTQYF	TGTGCCAGCAGCTTCTTAGCGGGGGAGACGGGGACCCAGTACTTC
TRBD1	TRBV6-5	few	TRBJ1-2	CASSYVNRGLGNYGYTF	TGTGCCAGCAGTTACGTGAACAGGGGGCTGGGGAACTATGGCTACACCTTC
NA	TRBV19	medium-sized	TRBJ2-6	CASMRNTGANVLTF	TGTGCCAGTATGCGGAATACTGGGGCCAACGTCCTGACTTTC
NA	TRBV12-3/TRBV12-4	NA	TRBJ1-5	CASRRRTAPFDQPQHF	TGTGCCAGCAGACGCCGTACCGCCCCGTTTGATCAGCCCCAGCATTTT
NA	TRBV20-1	NA	TRBJ1-2	CSARDRRSWGYTF	TGCAGTGCTAGAGATAGGAGGAGTTGGGGCTACACCTTC
NA	TRBV12-3/TRBV12-4	NA	TRBJ1-4	CASSFPSVSQRTELFF	TGTGCCAGCAGTTTTCCTTCGGTTTCCCAGAGAACGGAACTGTTTTTT
TRBD2	TRBV6-1	NA	TRBJ2-1	CAIRSAGGPNNEQFF	TGTGCCATCAGGTCAGCGGGGGGGCCCAACAATGAGCAGTTCTTC
NA	TRBV18	few	TRBJ1-2	CASSPPGSGEISYTF	TGTGCCAGCTCACCTCCCGGCTCAGGGGAGATCAGCTACACCTTC
NA	TRBV15	many	TRBJ2-2	CATSREGAGTGELFF	TGTGCCACCAGCAGAGAGGGGGCTGGCACCGGGGAGCTGTTTTTT
TRBD2	TRBV12-3/TRBV12-4	NA	TRBJ2-5	CASSSVTSGGRETQYF	TGTGCCAGCAGCTCGGTGACTAGCGGGGGGAGGGAGACCCAGTACTTC
NA	TRBV12-3/TRBV12-4	NA	TRBJ1-1	CASSLALGGGTEAFF	TGTGCCAGCAGTTTAGCGCTAGGGGGAGGCACTGAAGCTTTCTTT
TRBD1	TRBV6-4	NA	TRBJ1-5	CASSEARPSLGQALF	TGTGCCAGCAGTGAAGCTCGACCCAGCTTGGGACAGGCCCTTTTT
TRBD2	TRBV18	NA	TRBJ2-3	CASSPFPAGGPTNTQYF	TGTGCCAGCTCACCTTTCCCAGCGGGGGGTCCTACAAATACGCAGTATTTT
TRBD1	TRBV12-3/TRBV12-4	NA	TRBJ1-4	CASRMTGESEKLFF	TGTGCCAGCAGGATGACAGGGGAAAGTGAAAAACTGTTTTTT
TRBD2	TRBV6-1	few	TRBJ2-2	CASSGSGGALTGELFF	TGTGCCAGCAGTGGTAGCGGGGGGGCCTTGACCGGGGAGCTGTTTTTT
NA	TRBV5-6	NA	TRBJ2-5	CASSLDGSGKTQYF	TGTGCCAGCAGCTTGGATGGCTCGGGAAAGACCCAGTACTTC
TRBD2	TRBV6-6	NA	TRBJ2-1	CASSYSASGGSFREQFF	TGTGCCAGCAGTTACTCGGCTAGCGGGGGCTCCTTTCGTGAGCAGTTCTTC
NA	TRBV12-3/TRBV12-4	NA	TRBJ2-2	CASSDWGALDTGEPFF	TGTGCCAGCAGTGATTGGGGGGCGCTGGACACCGGGGAGCCGTTTTTT
NA	TRBV18	NA	TRBJ2-1	CASSPSSYNEQFF	TGTGCCAGCTCCCCTAGCTCCTACAATGAGCAGTTCTTC
TRBD1	TRBV18	NA	TRBJ2-5	CASSPRQGQETQYF	TGTGCCAGCTCACCACGACAGGGCCAAGAGACCCAGTACTTC
NA	TRBV27	NA	TRBJ2-2	CASSLRLRGGHTGELFF	TGTGCCAGCAGTTTACGGTTGAGGGGGGGTCACACCGGGGAGCTGTTTTTT
NA	TRBV7-2	NA	TRBJ1-2	CASSQGLGGGYTF	TGTGCCAGCAGTCAGGGGTTGGGGGGTGGCTACACCTTC
NA	TRBV7-6	few	TRBJ2-1	CASSLSRGGPYEQFF	TGTGCCAGCAGCTTATCTAGGGGGGGCCCGTATGAGCAGTTCTTC
TRBD1	TRBV12-3/TRBV12-4	few	TRBJ2-7	CASSPGTGAEQYF	TGTGCCAGCTCTCCCGGGACAGGGGCCGAGCAGTACTTC
TRBD1	TRBV6-2/TRBV6-3	NA	TRBJ2-7	CASRQRTGGIYEQYF	TGTGCCAGCAGGCAAAGGACAGGGGGGATCTACGAGCAGTACTTC
NA	TRBV5-6	NA	TRBJ2-5	CASSLDGTRTRETQYF	TGTGCCAGCAGCTTGGATGGGACACGGACGCGTGAGACCCAGTACTTC
TRBD2	TRBV13	NA	TRBJ2-3	CASSLLEWASGRNTDTQYF	TGTGCCAGCAGCTTATTAGAATGGGCTAGCGGGAGAAACACAGATACGCAGTATTTT
NA	TRBV5-6	NA	TRBJ1-2	CASSLKVGNYYGYTF	TGTGCCAGCAGCTTGAAGGTGGGGAACTACTATGGCTACACCTTC